These 15 T cell receptor beta chains were sequenced from one sample in a study of OX40 agonist ivuxolimab in advanced cancers. Libraries came from the immunoSEQ multiplex PCR assay. TCRdb took over this immuneACCESS table, retaining in-frame rearrangements with V and J assigned. Such tables are incomplete; in checked studies, under half of the missing clones stem from an unresolved V gene, and the remainder is unexplained. This sample holds nearly 80,000 clones; about nine tenths were observed only once. Of the sample, about 6.6% is held by the ten largest clones. The sample consisted of CD4+ or CD8+ T cells sorted from blood, taken in a trial of the OX40 agonist ivuxolimab. The origin of the receptors is an adult with an advanced solid tumor such as melanoma, head and neck, liver or kidney cancer.

The chain joins TRBV6-1 to TRBJ2-3, with D maybe TRBD2 (6 bases). The CDR3 is made up of 13 amino acids. Deletions cut 5 bases from V and 2 bases from J, with 8 bases between. In germline, CDR1 is MNHNS, CDR2 SASEGT. The CDR3 DNA reads TGTGCCAGCAGTCTGGACTACACAGATACGCAGTATTTT. It encodes CASSLDYTDTQYF.

The chain recombines TRBV15 with TRBJ1-5; 7 bases agree with TRBD1. This CDR3 has 13 amino acids. Germline-derived CDR1 and CDR2 are LNHNV and YYDKDF (reference sequence). The V and J ends lost 3 bases and 4 bases, in that order; junction bases with no gene match: 0. CDR3 bases: TGTGCCACCAGCAGGACAGGGAATCAGCCCCAGCATTTT. Its protein is CATSRTGNQPQHF.

The chain is built from TRBV5-4 and TRBJ2-2, with 7 bases matching TRBD2. Germline V gene data show CDR1 as SGHNT and CDR2 as YYREEE (reference sequence). Trimming removed 0 bases from V and 5 bases from J; junction bases left unmatched: 10. The CDR3 has 17 amino acids. CDR3 residues: CASSLVGGTGPTGELFF. CDR3 in DNA: TGTGCCAGCAGCTTGGTGGGAGGGACGGGACCGACCGGGGAGCTGTTTTTT.

This sequence joins TRBV30 and TRBJ1-2, with D possibly being TRBD1 (5 bases). Trimming took 5 bases from V and 1 from J, leaving 8 bases between them. This CDR3 is built from 12 residues. Germline V gene lookup returns CDR1 GTSNPN and CDR2 SVGIG (reference sequence). The DNA of the CDR3 is TGTGCCTGGTCGGGGGGTAACTATGGCTACACCTTC. Its protein product is CAWSGGNYGYTF.

V usage is TRBV14 and J usage is TRBJ2-4, with D unclear. CDR1 is SGHDN, CDR2 FVKESK, per germline. V shed 0 bases and J shed 0 bases, with 9 bases lying between them. The CDR3 is 16 amino acids. CDR3 residues: CASSQEASLAKNIQYF. The CDR3 DNA is TGTGCCAGCAGCCAAGAGGCGTCCCTAGCCAAAAACATTCAGTACTTC. The entire variable domain, with the rest obtained from reference TRBV14 and TRBJ2-4, is as follows: EAGVTQFPSHSVIEKGQTVTLRCDPISGHDNLYWYRRVMGKEIKFLLHFVKESKQDESGMPNNRFLAERTGGTYSTLKVQPAELEDSGVYFCASSQEASLAKNIQYFGAGTRLSVL.

This chain connects TRBV7-3 to TRBJ2-3; D assignment may be TRBD1 or TRBD2 (5 bases each). V was shortened by 5 bases and J by 7 bases, with 19 bases between the two germline ends. CDR3 size: 15 residues. Germline V lookup: CDR1 SGHTA, CDR2 FQGTGA. The CDR3 protein is CASSPAGTGWNTQYF. In DNA, the CDR3 is TGTGCCAGCAGCCCCGCCGGGACGGGCTGGAATACGCAGTATTTT.

The chain combines TRBV7-9 with TRBJ1-2; 7 nucleotides match TRBD1. The CDR3 spans 15 residues. Losses at the gene ends were 3 bases for V and 6 bases for J; bases not matched to a gene: 10. Germline values: CDR1 SEHNR, CDR2 FQNEAQ (reference sequence). The CDR3 loop is CASSFGRTGEDGYTF. DNA for the CDR3: TGTGCCAGCAGCTTTGGTCGGACAGGAGAGGATGGCTACACCTTC. The variable domain in full, with the rest retrieved from reference TRBV7-9 and TRBJ1-2, is DTGVSQNPRHKITKRGQNVTFRCDPISEHNRLYWYRQTLGQGPEFLTYFQNEAQLEKSRLLSDRFSAERPKGSFSTLEIQRTEQGDSAMYLCASSFGRTGEDGYTFGSGTRLTVV.

The rearrangement joins TRBV5-5 to TRBJ2-7; no clear D. V gave up 8 bases and J gave up 5 bases, with 11 bases separating them. This CDR3 contains 11 residues. The V gene's germline CDR1 is SGHKS and CDR2 YYEKEE (reference sequence). CDR3 sequence reads: CASRRLDEQYF. Here the CDR3 DNA reads TGTGCCAGTCGGAGATTGGACGAGCAGTACTTC.

The CDR3 protein is CASSSGITEAFF. The CDR3 nucleotides read TGTGCCAGCAGTTCCGGGATCACTGAAGCTTTCTTT. This chain links TRBV28 with TRBJ1-1, with no clear D. This CDR3 spans 12 amino acids. Germline CDR1 is MDHEN and CDR2 is SYDVKM. Trimming pared 4 bases from V and 4 bases from J, leaving 7 bases between. Complete variable domain (other parts from reference TRBV28 and TRBJ1-1): DVKVTQSSRYLVKRTGEKVFLECVQDMDHENMFWYRQDPGLGLRLIYFSYDVKMKEKGDIPEGYSVSREKKERFSLILESASTNQTSMYLCASSSGITEAFFGQGTRLTVV.

This clone was counted a single time. This rearrangement joins TRBV6-1 to TRBJ2-2; possible D gene TRBD2, 6 bases. The CDR3 is made up of 15 amino acids. The V end lost 7 bases, the J end lost 5 bases, and 17 bases lay between the germline ends. Germline values: CDR1 MNHNS, CDR2 SASEGT. The CDR3 DNA reads as TGTGCCAGCACCCCCGGGGGATCATGGACCGGGGAGCTGTTTTTT. It encodes CASTPGGSWTGELFF.

V gene TRBV28 combines with J gene TRBJ1-2; D is undetermined. CDR3 length equals 12 residues. From germline, CDR1 is MDHEN and CDR2 SYDVKM. V lost 7 bases and J lost 1, with 7 bases in between. This CDR3 is CASNEVNYGYTF. The CDR3 DNA reads as TGTGCCAGCAATGAAGTTAACTATGGCTACACCTTC.

This clone was recorded only once. The chain recombines TRBV6-5 with TRBJ2-1; 7 bases map to TRBD2. The CDR3 length is 15 residues. V was clipped by 5 bases and J by 3 bases; unmatched bases: 7. CDR1 is MNHEY, CDR2 SVGAGI, per germline. The DNA for the CDR3 is TGTGCCAGCAGTCCCAGCGGGGTCGGCTACAATGAGCAGTTCTTC. This sequence encodes CASSPSGVGYNEQFF.

The chain combines TRBV5-1 with TRBJ2-3; 7 bases match TRBD1. The CDR3 spans 19 residues. The ends lost 3 bases at V and 4 bases at J; junction bases unmatched: 20. Germline V gene data show CDR1 as SGHRS and CDR2 as YFSETQ. The CDR3 DNA follows: TGCGCCAGCAGCTCGAAACCGGGACAGAACTCCCCCAGCGCAGATACGCAGTATTTT. Translated: CASSSKPGQNSPSADTQYF.

The chain has TRBV11-2 and TRBJ1-2; D is possibly TRBD1 (5 bases). Germline-derived CDR1 and CDR2 are SGHAT and FQNNGV. Trimming removed 1 base from V and 7 bases from J, with 22 bases in between. CDR3 length: 17 amino acids. The CDR3 DNA reads TGTGCCAGCAGCTTAGGGGCGGGACCTATTATAACTAGTGGCTACACCTTC. Protein: CASSLGAGPIITSGYTF.

The chain joins TRBV27 to TRBJ2-2; 12 nucleotides match TRBD2. The CDR3 totals 16 residues. V was clipped by 4 bases and J by 6 bases; unmatched bases: 6. In germline, CDR1 is MNHEY, CDR2 SMNVEV (reference sequence). CDR3 sequence (DNA): TGTGCCAGCAGTTCTCGGACTAGCGGGAAGGCCGGGGAGCTGTTTTTT. Its translation is CASSSRTSGKAGELFF.